This T cell receptor beta chain was profiled in a study of T cell responses to AZD1222 COVID-19 vaccine. A word on this clone: What it recognizes is unknown.

Measured with immunoSEQ multiplex PCR; TCRdb has only the in-frame clones, and not every one. Of more than 65,000 clones listed, approximately 87% are singletons. Trimming shortened V by 4 bases and J by 5 bases, and 15 bases separated the two germline ends. The CDR3 is 15 residues long. From germline, CDR1 is SGHRS and CDR2 YFSETQ. General study points: The sample set comprised mostly white British donors with more females, and clonal diversity was possibly underestimated. Across spike, vaccine-associated CD4 TCRs were found, dominant at 160-218 and 743-854. AZD1222 recipients seropositive at baseline numbered only six.

Specimen: peripheral blood, collected 28 days after the second AZD1222 dose. The chain has TRBV5-1 and TRBJ2-2, with D tentatively TRBD2 (7 bases). This clonotype was obtained from an adult who received the AZD1222 COVID-19 vaccine. This chain's CDR3 is CASSERGAGTGELFF. Written as DNA, the CDR3 is TGCGCCAGCAGCGAACGGGGGGCGGGGACCGGGGAGCTGTTTTTT.